The 32 T cell receptor beta chains listed next were all sequenced from one sample in a study of T cell responses to AZD1222 COVID-19 vaccine. Only in-frame clones appear in the TCRdb table, and some are missing; sequencing was by immunoSEQ multiplex PCR. The top ten hold almost 8% of the sample, which has some 25,000 clones, about 85% seen once. The sequenced sample was peripheral blood, obtained 28 days after the second AZD1222 dose. The receptors derive from an adult who received the AZD1222 COVID-19 vaccine.

This chain uses TRBV7-9 with TRBJ1-3; 8 bases align to TRBD1. CDR1 and CDR2 (germline): SEHNR, FQNEAQ (reference sequence). J lost 3 bases, V lost 5 bases, and 3 bases had no gene match. The CDR3 runs to 14 residues. This CDR3 reads CASSQTGDGNTIYF. CDR3 nucleotides: TGTGCCAGCAGCCAGACAGGGGATGGAAACACCATATATTTT.

The rearrangement joins TRBV10-3 to TRBJ1-5; possible D gene TRBD1, 5 bases. CDR1 is ENHRY, CDR2 SYGVKD, per germline. V lost 10 bases to trimming and J lost 2 bases, with 24 bases between them. The CDR3 loop spans 17 amino acids. The CDR3 spells CATSRTYVGGGNQPQHF. The CDR3 nucleotides are TGTGCCACCTCTAGAACATACGTCGGGGGAGGCAATCAGCCCCAGCATTTT.

V gene TRBV10-3 combines with J gene TRBJ1-5, with D possibly being TRBD1 (5 bases). CDR1 is ENHRY and CDR2 is SYGVKD in the germline V gene. This CDR3 region has 15 residues. Trimming stripped 0 bases from V and 8 bases from J, with 14 bases between. In DNA form, the CDR3 reads TGTGCCATCAGTGAGTCGGGGCATATGGGGGAGCCCCAGCATTTT. Translating it yields CAISESGHMGEPQHF.

The chain employs TRBV3-1 (or the pseudogene TRBV3-2) and TRBJ1-2, with D maybe TRBD1 (5 bases). V was shortened by 4 bases and J by 6 bases, with 15 bases between the two germline ends. This CDR3 comprises 14 residues. The V gene's germline CDR1 is LGHDT and CDR2 YNNKEL (reference sequence). CDR3 region: CASSPLPGRNGYTF. The CDR3 region has the DNA TGTGCCAGCAGCCCGCTCCCAGGGCGTAATGGCTACACCTTC.

This clone was counted a single time. The chain uses TRBV7-9 and TRBJ2-3; the D is unclear. Trimming took 1 base from V and 1 from J, leaving 9 bases between them. The CDR3 length is 15 residues. Germline CDR1 SEHNR, CDR2 FQNEAQ (reference sequence). The CDR3 loop is CASSLGSARTDTQYF. CDR3 sequence (DNA): TGTGCCAGCAGCTTAGGTTCTGCTCGCACAGATACGCAGTATTTT.

The chain employs TRBV18 and TRBJ1-2; the D is unclear. The germline V gene encodes CDR1 KGHSH and CDR2 LQKENI. V was shortened by 3 bases and J by 6 bases, with 11 bases between the two germline ends. The CDR3 totals 13 residues. The CDR3 here is CASSPRRGDGYTF. As DNA, the CDR3 is TGTGCCAGCTCACCGCGCCGGGGTGATGGCTACACCTTC.

The chain is built from TRBV7-3 and TRBJ2-3; 7 bases align to TRBD2. The CDR3 totals 16 residues. CDR1 and CDR2 (germline): SGHTA, FQGTGA. V lost 5 bases to trimming and J lost 3 bases; unmatched junction nucleotides: 11. The CDR3 region has the DNA TGTGCCAGCAGCCCCCTCCGGGGGGTGCGAACAGATACGCAGTATTTT. This sequence encodes CASSPLRGVRTDTQYF.

This clone was recorded once. The chain links TRBV6-5 to TRBJ1-4, with TRBD1 as a possible D gene (5 bases). Trimming took 2 bases from V and 3 from J, leaving 10 bases between them. The germline V gene encodes CDR1 MNHEY and CDR2 SVGAGI. This CDR3 is 15 amino acids long. CDR3 nucleotide sequence: TGTGCCAGCAGTTACGGGGCCGAGGCTAATGAAAAACTGTTTTTT. This gives the protein CASSYGAEANEKLFF.

This chain joins TRBV27 and TRBJ1-6; D ambiguous. The CDR3 has 14 residues. Germline loops: CDR1 MNHEY, CDR2 SMNVEV (reference sequence). The V end lost 6 bases, the J end lost 9 bases, and 15 bases lay between the germline ends. The CDR3 bases are TGTGCCAGCAGCCCAGACGGGGTGGTTTCACCCCTCCACTTT. Its translation: CASSPDGVVSPLHF.

This rearrangement joins TRBV5-4 to TRBJ2-3, with 11 nucleotides matching TRBD2. J was trimmed by 0 bases and V by 5 bases; bases with no gene match: 2. Germline CDR1 SGHNT, CDR2 YYREEE (reference sequence). This CDR3 has 15 residues. Written as DNA, the CDR3 is TGTGCCAGCAGTTCTAGCGGGGGGAGCACAGATACGCAGTATTTT. Its protein product is CASSSSGGSTDTQYF.

This chain joins TRBV5-1 and TRBJ1-2; tentatively, D is TRBD1 (5 bases). Trimming removed 4 bases from V and 2 bases from J, with 21 bases in between. CDR1 is SGHRS, CDR2 YFSETQ, per germline. The CDR3 has 17 amino acids. Here the CDR3 reads CASSDGHQKVINYGYTF. CDR3 nucleotides: TGCGCCAGCAGCGACGGACACCAAAAGGTTATCAACTATGGCTACACCTTC.

The rearrangement links TRBV4-1 to TRBJ2-3, with D unresolved. This CDR3 has 18 amino acids. Germline V gene lookup returns CDR1 MGHRA and CDR2 YSYEKL. V lost 2 bases to trimming and J lost 2 bases, with 20 bases between them. CDR3 loop: CASSQYTRASNPTDTQYF. The DNA of the CDR3 is TGCGCCAGCAGCCAATACACCCGGGCCAGCAACCCCACAGATACGCAGTATTTT.

The chain couples TRBV28 to TRBJ1-2; 8 bases are a match to TRBD1. The CDR3 contains 15 residues. V shed 6 bases and J 4 bases; nucleotides not matched to a gene: 10. Germline lookup yields CDR1 MDHEN and CDR2 SYDVKM. The CDR3 spells CASRPTGQGIYGYTF. As DNA, the CDR3 is TGTGCCAGCAGACCTACCGGACAGGGAATCTATGGCTACACCTTC.

This clone was observed a single time. The rearrangement joins TRBV30 to TRBJ2-4; no reliable D call. From germline, CDR1 is GTSNPN and CDR2 SVGIG (reference sequence). The V gene lost 3 bases and the J gene lost 4 bases, with 7 bases spanning the gap. The CDR3 has 12 amino acids. The CDR3, as DNA: TGTGCCTGGAGATCAGCTAAAAACATTCAGTACTTC. Translation: CAWRSAKNIQYF.

This clone came up a few times. The chain combines TRBV5-4 with TRBJ2-7, with D perhaps matching TRBD2 (5 bases). Germline V gene data show CDR1 as SGHNT and CDR2 as YYREEE (reference sequence). The germline V and J ends were trimmed by 7 bases and 9 bases, with 17 bases remaining between them. The CDR3 has 12 residues. CDR3 amino acids: CASRIWGEGQYF. CDR3 sequence (DNA): TGTGCCAGCCGGATTTGGGGTGAGGGGCAGTACTTC.

V usage is TRBV2 and J usage is TRBJ1-3; the D is unclear. Per the germline V gene, CDR1 is SNHLY and CDR2 is FYNNEI. This CDR3 comprises 15 residues. V was shortened by 7 bases and J by 0 bases, with 13 bases between the two germline ends. The CDR3 region is CASKREASSGNTIYF. DNA of the CDR3: TGTGCCAGCAAGAGGGAGGCGAGCTCTGGAAACACCATATATTTT.

This chain joins TRBV5-1 and TRBJ2-3, with D unclear. Germline V gene data show CDR1 as SGHRS and CDR2 as YFSETQ. The V gene lost 0 bases and the J gene lost 2 bases, with 10 bases spanning the gap. This CDR3 is built from 15 residues. CDR3 in DNA: TGCGCCAGCAGCTTGGCCTTGGCAGCCACAGATACGCAGTATTTT. It is translated as CASSLALAATDTQYF.

Only one count was recorded for this clone. The CDR3 region has the DNA TGTGCCAGCAGTCCCACCTGGAAGGGGGATCAGCCCCAGCATTTT. Amino acids: CASSPTWKGDQPQHF. This chain links TRBV6-5 with TRBJ1-5; D is perhaps TRBD1 (6 bases). Trimming took 5 bases from V and 5 from J, leaving 16 bases between them. Per the germline V gene, CDR1 is MNHEY and CDR2 is SVGAGI. CDR3 length: 15 residues.

This chain uses TRBV27 with TRBJ1-1, with D possibly matching TRBD1 (5 bases). This CDR3 has 15 amino acids. The ends were cut back, 0 bases at V and 0 bases at J, with 8 bases in the middle. Per the germline V gene, CDR1 is MNHEY and CDR2 is SMNVEV (reference sequence). CDR3 residues: CASSLSGTLNTEAFF. The CDR3 coding sequence is TGTGCCAGCAGTTTATCGGGGACCCTGAACACTGAAGCTTTCTTT.

The chain links TRBV6-5 to TRBJ1-2, with D uncertain. This CDR3 spans 14 amino acids. Deletions cut 2 bases from V and 4 bases from J, with 11 bases between. Germline assignment: CDR1 MNHEY and CDR2 SVGAGI. This CDR3 is CASSYGRTGYGYTF. The CDR3 DNA sequence: TGTGCCAGCAGTTACGGAAGGACGGGCTATGGCTACACCTTC.

This clone showed up just a few times. The V call is TRBV29-1, the J call TRBJ2-7, with D perhaps TRBD2 (5 bases). The germline gives CDR1 SQVTM, CDR2 ANQGSEA. V dropped 3 bases and J dropped 3 bases, with 12 bases sitting between them. The CDR3 is 13 amino acids. The CDR3 here is CSVELYAGYEQYF. CDR3 nucleotide sequence: TGCAGCGTTGAGCTATATGCGGGCTACGAGCAGTACTTC.

The V call is TRBV24-1, the J call TRBJ1-3; TRBD1 is a possible D gene (6 bases). The CDR3 has 15 residues. The germline CDR1 and CDR2 sequences are KGHDR and SFDVKD. The V gene lost 2 bases and the J gene lost 3 bases, with 10 bases spanning the gap. CDR3 loop: CATSDSRGSGNTIYF. In DNA, the CDR3 is TGTGCCACCAGTGATTCCAGGGGAAGTGGAAACACCATATATTTT.

In this sample, this clone turned up once. This CDR3 reads CASSSLTGGTGELFF. In DNA form, the CDR3 reads TGTGCCAGCTCATCCCTGACAGGGGGTACCGGGGAGCTGTTTTTT. J is TRBJ2-2 and V is TRBV18; 9 bases match TRBD1. The V gene's germline CDR1 is KGHSH and CDR2 LQKENI. CDR3 length: 15 amino acids. V lost 5 bases, J lost 5 bases, and 6 bases stayed unmatched.

This rearrangement joins TRBV27 to TRBJ1-2; no clear D. Per the germline V gene, CDR1 is MNHEY and CDR2 is SMNVEV (reference sequence). There are 13 residues in the CDR3. V was shortened by 2 bases and J by 8 bases, with 12 bases between the two germline ends. The chain's CDR3 is CASSLKAGRGYTF. In DNA form, the CDR3 reads TGTGCCAGCAGTTTAAAGGCAGGTCGGGGCTACACCTTC.

V usage is TRBV5-4 and J usage is TRBJ1-2; D is unresolved. This CDR3 comprises 13 residues. Germline V gives CDR1 SGHNT, CDR2 YYREEE (reference sequence). Trimming removed 0 bases at V and 4 bases at J, with 7 bases between. The CDR3 region has the DNA TGTGCCAGCAGCTTGGGAGCTTTCTATGGCTACACCTTC. Translated, it gives CASSLGAFYGYTF.

The rearrangement joins TRBV4-2 to TRBJ1-2, with TRBD1 matching over 7 bases. The CDR3 runs to 16 residues. Per germline, CDR1 LGHNA and CDR2 YNFKEQ. Germline trimming cut 0 bases from V and 4 bases from J; bases unmatched to any gene: 8. The CDR3 bases are TGTGCCAGCAGCCAAGATGAGAGGGGGCTGTTCTATGGCTACACCTTC. This sequence encodes CASSQDERGLFYGYTF.

In this sample, this clone turned up once. The CDR3 coding sequence is TGTGCCAGCAGTTTATCGGGGGACATCGAAAAACTGTTTTTT. Amino acid sequence: CASSLSGDIEKLFF. The rearrangement uses TRBV28 and TRBJ1-4, with D perhaps matching TRBD1 (6 bases). The CDR3 sequence is 14 residues long. Deletions cut 1 base from V and 8 bases from J, with 11 bases between. CDR1 and CDR2 from the germline V gene are MDHEN and SYDVKM.

The V and J genes are TRBV5-1 and TRBJ2-7; 8 positions agree with TRBD1. CDR3 length: 14 residues. Germline values: CDR1 SGHRS, CDR2 YFSETQ. V shed 4 bases and J 5 bases; nucleotides not matched to a gene: 8. The CDR3 spells CASSPRTGSNEQYF. The CDR3 region has the DNA TGCGCCAGCAGCCCCAGGACAGGGTCGAACGAGCAGTACTTC.

The rearrangement joins TRBV5-1 to TRBJ2-2; 7 bases match TRBD1. The CDR3 runs 17 residues. Germline V gene sequence: CDR1 SGHRS, CDR2 YFSETQ. The V segment lost 3 bases and the J segment 7 bases; nucleotides outside the gene matches: 15. DNA of the CDR3: TGCGCCAGCAGCTCCCTACAGGGGATGTCAAGCATCGGGGAGCTGTTTTTT. Translation gives CASSSLQGMSSIGELFF.

J is TRBJ1-4 and V is TRBV29-1; D gene uncertain. Germline V gene sequence: CDR1 SQVTM, CDR2 ANQGSEA. The CDR3 has 12 amino acids. Trimming cost V 4 bases and J 3 bases, with 6 bases left between them. In DNA form, the CDR3 reads TGCAGCGTTGCCGGGGCTAATGAAAAACTGTTTTTT. Residues: CSVAGANEKLFF.

The gene calls are TRBV6-4 and TRBJ2-2, with 9 bases aligning to TRBD1. Germline V lookup: CDR1 MRHNA, CDR2 SNTAGT. V lost 4 bases to trimming and J lost 4 bases; unmatched junction nucleotides: 7. The CDR3 loop spans 16 amino acids. Written as DNA, the CDR3 is TGTGCCAGCAGTGCCCAGCCGGGACAGGGCACCGGGGAGCTGTTTTTT. Its translation: CASSAQPGQGTGELFF.

V is TRBV6-2 or TRBV6-3 and J is TRBJ1-5, with D unresolved. The CDR3 extends over 14 amino acids. Per the germline V gene, CDR1 is MNHEY and CDR2 is SVGEGT. V lost 0 bases, J lost 3 bases, and 6 bases lay in between. The CDR3 DNA reads TGTGCCAGCAGTTACTCGGGTTACAATCAGCCCCAGCATTTT. It yields the protein CASSYSGYNQPQHF.